This T cell receptor beta chain was sequenced in a study of cytomegalovirus exposure and HLA in healthy donors. Overall study context: The study's early data release held 75 million to 95 million unique TCRs from HLA-typed donors. General observations from the study: CMV serostatus was the sole immune exposure information available.

From germline, CDR1 is LGHNA and CDR2 YNFKEQ. The CDR3 extends over 15 amino acids. The J segment lost 4 bases and the V segment lost 1 base, leaving 6 bases of the junction unmatched. With regard to this clone: Its antigen is undetermined.

The PCR contained 60 Vbeta and 13 Jbeta primers. The method was immunoSEQ multiplex PCR; TCRdb's version includes in-frame clones alone and lacks a portion of them. The sample consists of some 130,000 clones, approximately 61% of them appearing once. This receptor was obtained from a human donor in good health. Sample: PBMCs. The V gene is TRBV4-2, the J gene TRBJ2-5; the match to TRBD2 covers 7 bases. The CDR3 DNA sequence: TGTGCCAGCAGCCAAGCGCCGGGGAGGGGAGAGACCCAGTACTTC. It yields the protein CASSQAPGRGETQYF.